This TCR beta chain is from a study of blood T cell repertoires in COVID-19. About the study: Both acute and convalescent COVID-19 samples were obtained from the United States, Italy and Spain. T cells, B-cell-depleted T cells, or PBMCs supplied cDNA or gDNA.

Authors' methods: Quantification of nucleated cells was approximated via reference gene primer amplification. Using immunoSEQ multiplex PCR, the repertoire was profiled, and TCRdb retains in-frame clones only, with some absent. D and trimming come from the DNA, and the V and J calls and clone size come from that table. The sample yields about 170,000 clones, 88% seen once. With V trimmed by 3 bases and J by 0 bases, 5 bases remained unmatched. This CDR3 spans 15 amino acids. Germline V lookup: CDR1 SGHRS, CDR2 YFSETQ. The chain couples TRBV5-1 to TRBJ1-2, with 7 bases identical to TRBD1. The specimen sequenced was peripheral blood. This sequence originates from a man between 60 and 75 years old with acute or convalescent COVID-19. CDR3 nucleotides: TGCGCCAGCAGCTACGGGACAGAAGCTAACTATGGCTACACCTTC. Translating it yields CASSYGTEANYGYTF.